Listed below are T cell receptor beta chains from one sample, sequenced in a study of memory B cells and T cells in multiple sclerosis. Here immunoSEQ multiplex PCR was the method, and the copy in TCRdb shows in-frame clones only, minus some. The data contain about 45,000 clones, approximately 80% of them seen just once; the ten biggest clones take up roughly 1.1%. Their antigens are not known. Sequencing was done on a sample of PBMCs from blood kept in culture. The receptors here all came from a human donor with multiple sclerosis. CDR3s include the opening cysteine and the closing phenylalanine or tryptophan. A D gene is named only where the DNA matches it firmly. Part of the rows lack a size; the others show once, few, many or a class for expanded clones.

CDR3 | DNA | D | J | V | size
CASSLVNSGSTQYF | TGTGCCAGCAGCTTAGTTAACAGCGGGTCTACGCAGTATTTT | - | TRBJ2-3 | TRBV7-2 | -
CASSYGGSYNEQFF | TGCGCCAGCAGTTATGGGGGGTCCTACAATGAGCAGTTCTTC | - | TRBJ2-1 | TRBV10-1 | -
CASSLGAGGADGYTF | TGTGCCAGCAGCTTAGGGGCAGGGGGCGCGGATGGCTACACCTTC | TRBD1 | TRBJ1-2 | TRBV7-9 | -
CASKGPFEAFF | TGTGCCAGTAAGGGACCGTTTGAAGCTTTCTTT | - | TRBJ1-1 | TRBV19 | -
CASSPRDQPQHF | TGTGCCAGCAGCCCCCGGGACCAGCCCCAGCATTTT | - | TRBJ1-5 | TRBV7-9 | -
CASSQTGNYGYTF | TGTGCCAGCAGCCAGACAGGCAACTATGGCTACACCTTC | - | TRBJ1-2 | TRBV5-8 | -
CASSLDRGPGGYTF | TGTGCCAGCAGCCTGGACAGGGGGCCGGGCGGCTACACCTTC | TRBD1 | TRBJ1-2 | TRBV5-4 | -
CASLGILPREKLFF | TGTGCCAGCTTGGGCATCCTACCCCGTGAAAAACTGTTTTTT | - | TRBJ1-4 | TRBV6-1 | -
CASSEHRNYEQYF | TGTGCCAGCAGTGAACACAGGAACTACGAGCAGTACTTC | - | TRBJ2-7 | TRBV6-1 | few
CAWRRGNTEAFF | TGTGCCTGGAGGAGGGGGAACACTGAAGCTTTCTTT | - | TRBJ1-1 | TRBV30 | -
CASSRLVGSYNEQFF | TGTGCCAGCAGTCGACTAGTGGGCTCCTACAATGAGCAGTTCTTC | - | TRBJ2-1 | TRBV2 | -
CASSSVRDGEFF | TGTGCCAGCAGTTCGGTCAGGGACGGTGAGTTCTTC | - | TRBJ2-1 | TRBV28 | few
CASSHRTEYGYTF | TGTGCCAGCAGCCATCGAACCGAGTATGGCTACACCTTC | - | TRBJ1-2 | TRBV5-8 | -
CASSLGFNNEQFF | TGCGCCAGCAGCTTGGGTTTCAACAATGAGCAGTTCTTC | - | TRBJ2-1 | TRBV5-1 | -
CASSPLATNEKLFF | TGTGCCAGCTCACCACTTGCAACTAATGAAAAACTGTTTTTT | - | TRBJ1-4 | TRBV18 | -
CASSDLQSHSPLHF | TGTGCCAGCAGTGATCTACAGTCCCATTCACCCCTCCACTTT | - | TRBJ1-6 | TRBV25-1 | -
CASGTGGNQPQHF | TGTGCCAGCGGGACAGGGGGCAATCAGCCCCAGCATTTT | TRBD1 | TRBJ1-5 | TRBV27 | -
CASSLDWRTATEAFF | TGTGCCAGCAGCTTGGACTGGAGGACGGCCACTGAAGCTTTCTTT | - | TRBJ1-1 | TRBV5-6 | once